The 13 T cell receptor beta chains given below trace back to one sample, sequenced in a study of shared clonotypes between healthy human individuals. Clones were sequenced by immunoSEQ multiplex PCR, and TCRdb holds only the in-frame ones, with some missing. The data contain about 2 million clones, 85% to 95% of them singletons. Sequencing used naive CD4+ T cells sorted from blood. Subset of the sample: CD45RA+ positively selected. The receptors come from a man between 18 and 35 years old in good health.

The genes are TRBV10-3 and TRBJ1-6; 9 bases map to TRBD1. Looked up from germline, CDR1 is ENHRY and CDR2 is SYGVKD. After removal of 4 bases from V and 7 bases from J, the junction contained 11 bases not matched to a gene. This CDR3 comprises 17 residues. The CDR3 loop reads CAISGQGGPSGNSPLHF. The CDR3 DNA sequence: TGTGCCATCAGTGGACAGGGGGGGCCCTCCGGAAATTCACCCCTCCACTTT.

The chain couples TRBV5-1 to TRBJ1-1, with D possibly TRBD1 on 6 matching bases. Trimming removed 0 bases from V and 7 bases from J, with 10 bases in between. The CDR3 has 13 amino acids. CDR1 and CDR2 (germline): SGHRS, YFSETQ. CDR3 in amino acids: CASSLDRASEAFF. CDR3 nucleotide sequence: TGCGCCAGCAGCTTGGACAGGGCTAGTGAAGCTTTCTTT.

The gene calls are TRBV5-4 and TRBJ2-3; 7 positions agree with TRBD2. There are 18 residues in the CDR3. Looked up from germline, CDR1 is SGHNT and CDR2 is YYREEE (reference sequence). Losses at the gene ends were 4 bases for V and 4 bases for J; bases not matched to a gene: 18. The CDR3 spells CASSPGASGVHLPDTQYF. Here the CDR3 DNA reads TGTGCCAGCAGCCCCGGGGCTAGCGGAGTCCACCTGCCAGATACGCAGTATTTT.

This CDR3 is CASRKDRGMGEAFF. The DNA of the CDR3 is TGTGCCAGCAGGAAGGACAGGGGAATGGGTGAAGCTTTCTTT. The chain has TRBV2 and TRBJ1-1; 9 bases are shared with TRBD1. Germline CDR1 and CDR2: SNHLY and FYNNEI. The CDR3 is 14 residues long. V lost 6 bases, J lost 7 bases, and 9 bases stayed unmatched.

The rearrangement joins TRBV7-3 to TRBJ2-1, with D maybe TRBD2 (6 bases). Germline V CDR1 and CDR2: SGHTA, FQGTGA. With 5 bases removed from V and 10 bases from J, the gap between germline ends came to 21 bases. The CDR3 is 15 residues long. The CDR3 here is CASSPGGDPQGEQFF. CDR3 bases: TGTGCCAGCAGCCCCGGCGGGGATCCTCAGGGAGAGCAGTTCTTC.

This clone came up once. V usage is TRBV2 and J usage is TRBJ2-1; 9 bases fit TRBD1. The CDR3 spans 15 residues. V dropped 4 bases and J dropped 8; count of bases not matched to a gene: 9. Per the germline V gene, CDR1 is SNHLY and CDR2 is FYNNEI. In DNA, the CDR3 is TGTGCCAGCAGTGTCTCCGACAGGGGGGTCGATGAGCAGTTCTTC. Amino acids: CASSVSDRGVDEQFF. The full variable domain, completed using reference TRBV2 and TRBJ2-1, is EPEVTQTPSHQVTQMGQEVILRCVPISNHLYFYWYRQILGQKVEFLVSFYNNEISEKSEIFDDQFSVERPDGSNFTLKIRSTKLEDSAMYFCASSVSDRGVDEQFFGPGTRLTVL.

This clone was observed a single time. Additional DNA sequences in this sample encode the identical CDR3. The rearrangement uses TRBV5-1 and TRBJ2-4; 11 bases agree with TRBD1. Germline-derived CDR1 and CDR2 are SGHRS and YFSETQ. V shed 3 bases, J shed 6 bases, and the junction held 2 bases outside the gene matches. The CDR3 is made up of 14 amino acids. DNA of the CDR3: TGCGCCAGCAGCTCGGGACAGGGGGGAAACATTCAGTACTTC. Amino acids: CASSSGQGGNIQYF.

J is TRBJ2-1 and V is TRBV13; 8 bases are a match to TRBD2. The CDR3 runs 19 residues. Germline trimming cut 2 bases from V and 6 bases from J; bases unmatched to any gene: 18. In germline, CDR1 is PRHDT, CDR2 FYEKMQ (reference sequence). The CDR3 reads CASSLYMGLAGPRGNEQFF. CDR3 DNA: TGTGCCAGCAGCTTATACATGGGGCTAGCGGGCCCCAGGGGCAATGAGCAGTTCTTC.

The chain carries TRBV9 and TRBJ2-2, with 8 bases identical to TRBD2. The CDR3 is 15 amino acids. After removal of 4 bases from V and 4 bases from J, the junction contained 6 bases not matched to a gene. Per germline, CDR1 SGDLS and CDR2 YYNGEE. CDR3 DNA sequence: TGTGCCAGCAGCCCCGACGCGGGGGGCACCGGGGAGCTGTTTTTT. Translated: CASSPDAGGTGELFF.

The J gene is TRBJ2-2, the V gene TRBV30; 8 bases are shared with TRBD2. Germline V CDR1 and CDR2: GTSNPN, SVGIG (reference sequence). V shed 5 bases and J 1 base; nucleotides not matched to a gene: 6. This CDR3 is built from 15 residues. CDR3 bases: TGTGCCTGGTCAGCGGGGGCCCGGAACACCGGGGAGCTGTTTTTT. Residues: CAWSAGARNTGELFF. The complete variable domain, with remaining parts taken from reference TRBV30 and TRBJ2-2, reads SQTIHQWPATLVQPVGSPLSLECTVEGTSNPNLYWYRQAAGRGLQLLFYSVGIGQISSEVPQNLSASRPQDRQFILSSKKLLLSDSGFYLCAWSAGARNTGELFFGEGSRLTVL.

This sequence joins TRBV6-6 and TRBJ2-2; 7 bases are shared with TRBD1. This CDR3 comprises 15 residues. V shed 2 bases, J shed 5 bases, and the junction held 5 bases outside the gene matches. In germline, CDR1 is MNHNY, CDR2 SVGAGI (reference sequence). In DNA form, the CDR3 reads TGTGCCAGCAGTTACCGACAGGGTGGGACCGGGGAGCTGTTTTTT. Translating gives CASSYRQGGTGELFF.

This clone was found a few times. The rearrangement links TRBV9 to TRBJ2-5; 11 positions match TRBD2. Germline-derived CDR1 and CDR2 are SGDLS and YYNGEE. CDR3 length: 15 amino acids. Unmatched junction bases numbered 5, after V lost 4 bases and J lost 3 bases. CDR3 sequence (DNA): TGTGCCAGCAGCTCACTAGCGGGGGCGGAAGAGACCCAGTACTTC. It translates to CASSSLAGAEETQYF.

The rearrangement uses TRBV28 and TRBJ1-1, with 7 positions matching TRBD1. The CDR3 is made up of 13 amino acids. CDR1 is MDHEN, CDR2 SYDVKM, per germline. V lost 4 bases, J lost 10 bases, and 9 bases stayed unmatched. As DNA, the CDR3 is TGTGCCAGCAGTTCAGGGCAGGGGGGTCGAGCTTTCTTT. This gives the protein CASSSGQGGRAFF.